One sample yielded the 11 T cell receptor beta chains listed below, sequenced in a study of identical twins. TCRdb re-called the 5' RACE reads through MiXCR, storing one row per CDR3 protein. The profile covers around 550,000 distinct CDR3 sequences, with around 15% appearing a single time and about 0.4% taken by the ten largest. The sample was also linked to a second study, of yellow fever vaccine responses in identical twins.

Material: CD4+ T cells sorted from blood. These receptors originate from a woman aged 18-35 years in good health.

This clonotype was counted between two and nine times. V and J are TRBV5-5 and TRBJ2-7; TRBD1 might be the D (6 bases). Germline V gene data show CDR1 as SGHKS and CDR2 as YYEKEE (reference sequence). This CDR3 is built from 17 residues. V was clipped by 0 bases and J by 0 bases, with 16 bases between them. Here the CDR3 reads CASSLEDRIMSSYEQYV. As DNA, the CDR3 is TGTGCCAGCAGCTTGGAGGACAGAATCATGAGCTCCTACGAGCAGTACGTC.

This clonotype appeared a few times. The chain links TRBV5-1 to TRBJ2-5; no definite D call. The CDR3 contains 12 residues. Trimming removed 5 bases from V and 2 bases from J, with 7 bases in between. Germline V gives CDR1 SGHRS, CDR2 YFSETQ. CDR3: CASRDTQETQYF. The DNA for the CDR3 is TGCGCCAGCAGGGATACACAAGAGACCCAGTACTTC.

This chain connects TRBV15 to TRBJ2-3, with 8 bases lining up with TRBD2. V shed 0 bases, J shed 1 base, and the junction held 9 bases outside the gene matches. Per the germline V gene, CDR1 is LNHNV and CDR2 is YYDKDF (reference sequence). The CDR3 runs 18 residues. CDR3 protein: CATSRDLIAGSRTDTQYF. CDR3 bases: TGTGCCACCAGCAGAGACCTTATAGCGGGGAGCCGCACAGATACGCAGTATTTT.

CDR3: CAISDPGARGTDTQYF. The CDR3 bases are TGTGCCATCAGTGACCCGGGAGCCAGGGGCACAGATACGCAGTATTTT. The rearrangement links TRBV10-3 to TRBJ2-3; tentative D call: TRBD2 (6 bases). Between the trimmed V and J ends, which lost 3 bases and 1 base, there was a span of 14 bases. CDR3 length: 16 residues. Germline values: CDR1 ENHRY, CDR2 SYGVKD.

The gene calls are TRBV6-5 and TRBJ2-6; no clear D. CDR1 and CDR2 from the germline V gene are MNHEY and SVGAGI. The CDR3 runs to 16 residues. V was clipped by 0 bases and J by 2 bases, with 8 bases between them. The CDR3 here is CASSYSPGAGANVLTF. As DNA, the CDR3 is TGTGCCAGCAGTTACTCGCCAGGTGCTGGGGCCAACGTCCTGACTTTC.

The chain has TRBV12-3 or TRBV12-4 and TRBJ2-7, with D possibly TRBD2 on 6 matching bases. CDR3 size: 12 residues. V lost 3 bases to trimming and J lost 6 bases, with 9 bases between them. This CDR3 reads CASSFFGGEQYV. CDR3 DNA: TGTGCCAGCAGTTTCTTCGGGGGCGAGCAGTACGTC.

J is TRBJ1-1 and V is TRBV5-1; perhaps TRBD1 as D (5 bases). This CDR3 has 14 amino acids. CDR1 is SGHRS and CDR2 is YFSETQ in the germline V gene. Trimming took 3 bases from V and 0 from J, leaving 9 bases between them. CDR3 protein: CASSSQVVNTEAFF. The DNA of the CDR3 is TGCGCCAGCAGCTCACAGGTTGTGAACACTGAAGCTTTCTTT.

This chain uses TRBV5-1 with TRBJ1-1; D gene ambiguous. The CDR3 has 14 amino acids. Germline V gives CDR1 SGHRS, CDR2 YFSETQ. V was shortened by 4 bases and J by 0 bases, with 10 bases between the two germline ends. CDR3 bases: TGCGCCAGCAGCCTTAATCCGATGAACACTGAAGCTTTCTTT. Its translation is CASSLNPMNTEAFF.

V and J are TRBV3-1 and TRBJ2-3; D may correspond to TRBD1 or TRBD2 (5 bases each). The CDR3 covers 15 residues. Trimming removed 4 bases from V and 5 bases from J, with 16 bases in between. The germline gives CDR1 LGHDT, CDR2 YNNKEL (reference sequence). The DNA for the CDR3 is TGTGCCAGCAGCCCCGACCTGGGGGAGAGAGATACGCAGTATTTT. It specifies CASSPDLGERDTQYF.

V is TRBV28 and J is TRBJ2-7; 10 bases fit TRBD1. The germline V gene encodes CDR1 MDHEN and CDR2 SYDVKM. After removal of 7 bases from V and 7 bases from J, the junction contained 4 bases not matched to a gene. The CDR3 length is 12 residues. DNA of the CDR3: TGTGCCAGCAAGACAGGGGGCTGGGAGCAGTACTTC. Encoded protein: CASKTGGWEQYF.

This chain links TRBV20-1 with TRBJ1-6, with TRBD1 as a possible D gene (5 bases). Germline values: CDR1 DFQATT, CDR2 SNEGSKA (reference sequence). This CDR3 comprises 15 residues. Trimming took 0 bases from V and 8 from J, leaving 14 bases between them. The DNA of the CDR3 is TGCAGTGCTAGAGACAACAGGAAACCCGATTCACCCCTCCACTTT. Amino acids: CSARDNRKPDSPLHF.